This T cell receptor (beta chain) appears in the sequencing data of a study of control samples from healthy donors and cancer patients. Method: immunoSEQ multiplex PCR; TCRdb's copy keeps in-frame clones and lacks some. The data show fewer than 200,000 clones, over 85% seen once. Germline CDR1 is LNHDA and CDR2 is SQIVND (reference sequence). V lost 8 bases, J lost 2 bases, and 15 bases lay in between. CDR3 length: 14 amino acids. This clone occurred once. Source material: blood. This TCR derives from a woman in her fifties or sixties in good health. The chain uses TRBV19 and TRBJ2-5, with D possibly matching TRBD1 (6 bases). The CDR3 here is CASSTTGQQETQYF. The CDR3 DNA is TGTGCCAGTTCCACCACAGGGCAGCAAGAGACCCAGTACTTC.